The rows below give T cell receptor beta chains drawn from one sample of a study of cytomegalovirus exposure and HLA in healthy donors. Some clones are missing from TCRdb's copy, which holds only in-frame ones; the method was immunoSEQ multiplex PCR. The sample lists around 57,000 clones, 89% seen once, with 1.5% in the top ten. The sequenced sample consisted of PBMCs. The receptors were gathered from a man aged 25-40 years in good health and CMV-seropositive. CDR3s include the opening cysteine and the closing phenylalanine or tryptophan. A D gene is named only where the DNA matches it firmly. Part of the rows lack a size; the others show once, few, many or a class for expanded clones.

v_call,j_call,clone_size,d_call,cdr3_aa,cdr3_nt
TRBV18,TRBJ2-3,few,.,CASSPTTDRSPTDTQYF,TGTGCCAGCTCACCGACGACTGACCGGAGCCCGACAGATACGCAGTATTTT
TRBV6-5,TRBJ1-4,few,.,CASSYSDQGEKLFF,TGTGCCAGCAGTTACTCGGACCAGGGGGAAAAACTGTTTTTT
TRBV6-4,TRBJ2-6,.,.,CASSDSASSGANVLTF,TGTGCCAGCAGTGACTCGGCCAGCTCTGGGGCCAACGTCCTGACTTTC
TRBV5-6,TRBJ1-1,.,TRBD1,CASSLPGGQGLQDTEAFF,TGTGCCAGCAGCCTACCCGGGGGACAGGGACTACAGGACACTGAAGCTTTCTTT
TRBV7-8,TRBJ2-5,.,TRBD2,CASSPASGRWKTQYF,TGTGCCAGCAGTCCTGCTAGCGGGAGGTGGAAGACCCAGTACTTC
TRBV12-5,TRBJ1-4,.,TRBD1,CASGSGTGSIEKLFF,TGTGCTAGTGGTTCCGGGACAGGATCGATCGAAAAACTGTTTTTT
TRBV7-6,TRBJ1-4,few,.,CASSLDRGGEKLFF,TGTGCCAGCAGCTTAGATAGGGGAGGAGAAAAACTGTTTTTT
TRBV7-9,TRBJ1-1,.,.,CASSEDYHTEAFF,TGTGCCAGCAGCGAGGACTATCACACTGAAGCTTTCTTT
TRBV19,TRBJ2-5,.,TRBD2,CASSTLSGRAAETQYF,TGTGCCAGTAGTACCCTTAGCGGGAGGGCCGCAGAGACCCAGTACTTC
TRBV9,TRBJ2-1,.,.,CASSVGTGIYNEQFF,TGTGCCAGCAGCGTAGGAACAGGCATCTACAATGAGCAGTTCTTC
TRBV10-2,TRBJ2-2,.,TRBD2,CASSEAGEDTGELFF,TGCGCCAGCAGTGAAGCGGGAGAGGACACCGGGGAGCTGTTTTTT
TRBV7-2,TRBJ2-1,.,.,CASSLDVASYNEQFF,TGTGCCAGCAGCTTAGATGTGGCCTCCTACAATGAGCAGTTCTTC
TRBV15,TRBJ1-2,.,.,CATSSYYGYTF,TGTGCCACCAGCAGCTACTATGGCTACACCTTC
TRBV11-2,TRBJ2-1,.,TRBD2,CASSFEREDEQFF,TGTGCCAGCAGCTTTGAGCGGGAGGATGAGCAGTTCTTC
TRBV7-8,TRBJ1-1,.,.,CASSPPGGWEAFF,TGTGCCAGCAGCCCCCCGGGGGGGTGGGAAGCTTTCTTT